One and the same sample provided the 22 T cell receptor beta chains below, sequenced in a study of T cells after yellow fever vaccination. TCRdb used MiXCR to reprocess the 5' RACE reads, holding one entry per CDR3 protein. Of 95,000 to 150,000 distinct CDR3 sequences in the sample, about 8.2% were seen once. Sequenced material: CD8+ T cells sorted from PBMCs, taken on the day of the yellow fever booster vaccination. The source of these receptors is a man younger than 30 who received the YFV17D yellow fever vaccine.

This clonotype has only a few counts. V and J are TRBV12-3 or TRBV12-4 and TRBJ2-5; no firm D call. Trimming took off 2 bases at V and 7 bases at J, with 11 bases between the two ends. The CDR3 has 13 amino acids. The CDR3 is CASSLSFDRTQYF. DNA for the CDR3: TGTGCCAGCAGTTTAAGTTTTGATAGGACCCAGTACTTC.

At least ten counts were recorded for this clonotype. The V call is TRBV6-5, the J call TRBJ1-2; tentative D call: TRBD1 (5 bases). CDR3 length: 13 amino acids. Germline CDR1 and CDR2: MNHEY and SVGAGI. V gave up 6 bases and J gave up 9 bases, with 17 bases separating them. DNA for the CDR3: TGTGCCAGCAGCACCAGGGCCCTTAGGCGCTACACCTTC. Its protein product is CASSTRALRRYTF.

This chain joins TRBV3-1 and TRBJ2-2; a possible D gene is TRBD2 (5 bases). This CDR3 is built from 16 residues. V dropped 1 base and J dropped 3 bases, with 12 bases sitting between them. Germline V CDR1 and CDR2: LGHDT, YNNKEL (reference sequence). CDR3 nucleotides: TGTGCCAGCAGCCAAGCGGTAGGGAGATACACCGGGGAGCTGTTTTTT. Translation gives CASSQAVGRYTGELFF.

CDR3 DNA: TGTGCCAGCAGTGAAGGGGTTGTAGAAAACTATGGCTACACCTTC. Translation: CASSEGVVENYGYTF. The V call is TRBV25-1, the J call TRBJ1-2, with unresolved D. Trimming shortened V by 2 bases and J by 2 bases, and 12 bases separated the two germline ends. Germline CDR1 is MGHDK and CDR2 is SYGVNS. The CDR3 loop spans 15 amino acids.

The rearrangement uses TRBV25-1 and TRBJ1-1, with 7 bases lining up with TRBD1. The CDR3 is 14 residues long. CDR1 and CDR2 from the germline V gene are MGHDK and SYGVNS. J was trimmed by 6 bases and V by 1 base; bases with no gene match: 5. CDR3 loop: CASSESAGGSEAFF. CDR3 nucleotides: TGTGCCAGCAGTGAATCGGCAGGGGGATCTGAAGCTTTCTTT.

This clonotype was counted only a few times. The chain has TRBV6-5 and TRBJ2-7, with D perhaps matching TRBD1 (6 bases). The germline V and J ends were trimmed by 5 bases and 5 bases, with 19 bases remaining between them. Per germline, CDR1 MNHEY and CDR2 SVGAGI. The CDR3 is made up of 15 amino acids. The CDR3 bases are TGTGCCAGCAGTCGACCTCCACAGGGTCTAGACGAGCAGTACTTC. Amino acids: CASSRPPQGLDEQYF.

This clonotype was seen ten or more times. V is TRBV7-8 and J is TRBJ2-3, with 7 bases lining up with TRBD2. This CDR3 has 14 amino acids. Germline V gives CDR1 SGHVS, CDR2 FQNEAQ. V shed 5 bases and J 1 base; nucleotides not matched to a gene: 3. CDR3 nucleotide sequence: TGTGCCAGCAGCGCCCGGGGGGGCACAGATACGCAGTATTTT. Protein product: CASSARGGTDTQYF. The full variable domain, in which reference TRBV7-8 and TRBJ2-3 provide the parts outside the CDR3, is GAGVSQSPRYKVAKRGQDVALRCDPISGHVSLFWYQQALGQGPEFLTYFQNEAQLDKSGLPSDRFFAERPEGSVSTLKIQRTQQEDSAVYLCASSARGGTDTQYFGPGTRLTVL.

The table lists this clonotype with many counts. This sequence joins TRBV12-3 or TRBV12-4 and TRBJ2-2; D not certain. V dropped 1 base and J dropped 1 base, with 4 bases sitting between them. CDR3 length equals 14 residues. The chain's CDR3 is CASSLGGNTGELFF. In nucleotides, the CDR3 is TGTGCCAGCAGTTTAGGGGGGAACACCGGGGAGCTGTTTTTT.

This clonotype was counted only a few times. The V and J genes are TRBV10-2 and TRBJ1-2; no firm D call. V lost 3 bases and J 4 bases, leaving 15 bases between the germline ends. Germline CDR1 is WSHSY and CDR2 is SAAADI. This CDR3 has 15 amino acids. The CDR3 loop reads CASSDPSGIGYGYTF. CDR3 nucleotides: TGCGCCAGCAGTGATCCCAGCGGTATCGGCTATGGCTACACCTTC.

The chain is built from TRBV12-3 or TRBV12-4 and TRBJ1-2; 9 positions match TRBD1. Trimming at V came to 6 bases and at J to 7 bases, leaving 9 bases not matched to a gene. The length of the CDR3 is 14 residues. The CDR3 is CASSEGQGLGGYTF. The DNA for the CDR3 is TGTGCCAGCAGCGAGGGACAGGGATTGGGTGGCTACACCTTC.

This chain joins TRBV2 and TRBJ2-5; possible D gene TRBD1, 5 bases. Germline V gives CDR1 SNHLY, CDR2 FYNNEI. The CDR3 sequence is 18 residues long. V shed 5 bases and J shed 5 bases, with 27 bases lying between them. The CDR3, as DNA: TGTGCCAGCAGTTCCTCCAGGGCCTCCAAAATATTCTGGGAGACCCAGTACTTC. Translation gives CASSSSRASKIFWETQYF.

Ten or more counts support this clonotype. The CDR3 here is CSVAFDRVEQFF. Here the CDR3 DNA reads TGCAGCGTTGCCTTCGACAGGGTTGAGCAGTTCTTC. The V gene is TRBV29-1, the J gene TRBJ2-1; TRBD1 agrees at 7 bases. The V and J ends lost 4 bases and 9 bases, in that order; junction bases with no gene match: 6. CDR1 and CDR2 from the germline V gene are SQVTM and ANQGSEA. The CDR3 covers 12 residues.

The V and J genes are TRBV7-9 and TRBJ1-1; 8 bases fit TRBD1. Germline loops: CDR1 SEHNR, CDR2 FQNEAQ (reference sequence). Unmatched junction bases numbered 10, after V lost 9 bases and J lost 1 base. The CDR3 covers 15 residues. The DNA of the CDR3 is TGTGCCAGTCAACTTCCCGGGACAGGGAACACTGAAGCTTTCTTT. Its translation is CASQLPGTGNTEAFF.

This clonotype appeared many times. The chain has TRBV6-2 or TRBV6-3 and TRBJ2-1; 11 nucleotides line up with TRBD1. This CDR3 region has 16 residues. The J segment lost 6 bases and the V segment lost 7 bases, leaving 11 bases of the junction unmatched. Germline loops: CDR1 MNHEY, CDR2 SVGEGT. The CDR3 nucleotides read TGTGCCAGCACCCGGCTAGGGACAGGGGGTCTCAATGAGCAGTTCTTC. Translated, it gives CASTRLGTGGLNEQFF.

The chain uses TRBV11-2 and TRBJ2-1; tentative D call: TRBD1 (6 bases). This CDR3 has 12 amino acids. V lost 4 bases and J 10 bases, leaving 11 bases between the germline ends. Germline lookup yields CDR1 SGHAT and CDR2 FQNNGV. DNA of the CDR3: TGTGCCAGCAGCTCTAATCAGGGGGAGCAGTTCTTC. Amino acids: CASSSNQGEQFF.

The gene calls are TRBV6-2 or TRBV6-3 and TRBJ1-5; D is uncertain. The CDR3 has 15 residues. The germline CDR1 and CDR2 sequences are MNHEY and SVGEGT. With 0 bases removed from V and 1 base from J, the gap between germline ends came to 7 bases. In DNA, the CDR3 is TGTGCCAGCAGTTACTCCGGACGGAGCAATCAGCCCCAGCATTTT. Protein: CASSYSGRSNQPQHF.

The chain recombines TRBV9 with TRBJ2-4, with 9 bases that match TRBD2. The V gene's germline CDR1 is SGDLS and CDR2 YYNGEE. The CDR3 extends over 18 amino acids. J lost 3 bases, V lost 4 bases, and 14 bases had no gene match. CDR3 region: CASSPRDAGGAVKNIQYF. DNA of the CDR3: TGTGCCAGCAGCCCCCGGGATGCGGGAGGGGCGGTCAAAAACATTCAGTACTTC.

This clonotype occurred a few times. This chain uses TRBV12-3 or TRBV12-4 with TRBJ2-3; 7 bases are a match to TRBD1. This CDR3 has 12 residues. V dropped 7 bases and J dropped 4; count of bases not matched to a gene: 2. The CDR3 loop reads CASTTGADTQYF. The CDR3 nucleotides are TGTGCCAGCACCACAGGGGCAGATACGCAGTATTTT.

V usage is TRBV11-2 and J usage is TRBJ2-7; the D gene is possibly TRBD2 (5 bases). Germline V gene sequence: CDR1 SGHAT, CDR2 FQNNGV. V shed 8 bases and J shed 1 base, with 9 bases lying between them. This CDR3 has 12 amino acids. CDR3 in amino acids: CASRGRSYEQYV. Here the CDR3 DNA reads TGTGCCAGCCGGGGTCGGTCCTACGAGCAGTACGTC.

The chain's CDR3 is CASSSSLSGGTDTQYF. The CDR3, as DNA: TGTGCCAGCAGCTCCTCCCTGTCCGGAGGCACAGATACGCAGTATTTT. V and J are TRBV5-6 and TRBJ2-3; no reliable D call. Germline CDR1 and CDR2: SGHDT and YYEEEE. The CDR3 contains 16 residues. V lost 3 bases and J 1 base, leaving 15 bases between the germline ends.

This clonotype was counted a few times. The rearrangement joins TRBV27 to TRBJ2-5; TRBD1 matches 9 bases. Trimming took 5 bases from V and 4 from J; bases not matched to a gene: 17. Germline CDR1 MNHEY, CDR2 SMNVEV (reference sequence). The length of the CDR3 is 18 residues. The CDR3 DNA reads TGTGCCAGCAGTCCGGGACAGGGAGGGGGGGTTCTTAGAGAGACCCAGTACTTC. Translation: CASSPGQGGGVLRETQYF.

The chain recombines TRBV4-3 with TRBJ2-7, with 9 bases fitting TRBD1. CDR3 size: 16 residues. Looked up from germline, CDR1 is LGHNA and CDR2 is YSLEER. Trimming took 3 bases from V and 4 from J; bases not matched to a gene: 10. Written as DNA, the CDR3 is TGCGCCAGCAGCCAGAAATCCGGGACAGGGCAGTACGAGCAGTACTTC. It encodes CASSQKSGTGQYEQYF.